This passage covers 30 T cell receptor beta chains from one sample sequenced in a study of radiation and T cells in renal cell carcinoma. Generated by immunoSEQ multiplex PCR, the TCRdb table keeps only in-frame clones and is missing some. The repertoire holds about 130,000 clones, with approximately 90% as singletons. The time point here: blood 2 weeks post-SBRT. Treatment described: 15 Gy SBRT to primary tumor, nephrectomy 4 weeks later. The sample consisted of blood, taken from a patient whose treatment included radiotherapy and nephrectomy. These receptors were collected from a woman aged 70-85 years with renal cell carcinoma.

This chain connects TRBV15 to TRBJ2-5; 8 bases line up with TRBD1. The CDR3 is made up of 16 amino acids. Germline lookup yields CDR1 LNHNV and CDR2 YYDKDF (reference sequence). J lost 5 bases, V lost 0 bases, and 8 bases had no gene match. The CDR3 protein is CATSREGRGRGETQYF. CDR3 DNA: TGTGCCACCAGCAGAGAGGGCAGGGGGCGCGGGGAGACCCAGTACTTC. The full variable domain, with the rest looked up from reference TRBV15 and TRBJ2-5, is DAMVIQNPRYQVTQFGKPVTLSCSQTLNHNVMYWYQQKSSQAPKLLFHYYDKDFNNEADTPDNFQSRRPNTSFCFLDIRSPGLGDTAMYLCATSREGRGRGETQYFGPGTRLLVL.

The V call is TRBV28, the J call TRBJ1-2, with TRBD1 matching over 8 bases. This CDR3 contains 14 residues. Trimming cost V 8 bases and J 6 bases; bases outside gene matches: 11. Germline CDR1 and CDR2: MDHEN and SYDVKM. The CDR3 loop is CASWETGVRNGYTF. As DNA, the CDR3 is TGTGCCAGCTGGGAGACAGGGGTAAGGAATGGCTACACCTTC.

This chain joins TRBV4-2 and TRBJ2-5; 8 bases are shared with TRBD2. The CDR3 length is 18 residues. Germline V gives CDR1 LGHNA, CDR2 YNFKEQ. V lost 1 base to trimming and J lost 0 bases; unmatched junction nucleotides: 10. CDR3 DNA sequence: TGTGCCAGCAGCCAAGGTACGGCGGGGGGCCACTACCAAGAGACCCAGTACTTC. Amino acid sequence: CASSQGTAGGHYQETQYF.

This chain joins TRBV5-1 and TRBJ2-5; 7 nucleotides match TRBD1. The CDR3 extends over 15 amino acids. V lost 4 bases to trimming and J lost 5 bases; unmatched junction nucleotides: 11. Germline V CDR1 and CDR2: SGHRS, YFSETQ. CDR3: CASSPTPTGMETQYF. CDR3 DNA sequence: TGCGCCAGCAGCCCCACACCGACAGGGATGGAGACCCAGTACTTC.

This clone was picked up one time. CDR3 sequence reads: CASSLVLSQGDEQYF. In nucleotides, the CDR3 is TGCGCCAGCAGCTTGGTCCTTTCACAGGGGGACGAGCAGTACTTC. The rearrangement links TRBV5-1 to TRBJ2-7; 8 nucleotides align to TRBD1. The V and J ends lost 0 bases and 5 bases, in that order; junction bases with no gene match: 7. Germline CDR1 reads SGHRS; CDR2 reads YFSETQ. The CDR3 runs to 15 residues.

The count of this clone is one. V usage is TRBV23-1 and J usage is TRBJ2-1; 14 bases align to TRBD2. TRBV23-1 has ORF status, its function being uncertain. V shed 2 bases, J shed 5 bases, and the junction held 2 bases outside the gene matches. The CDR3 runs 16 residues. CDR3 protein: CASSQGLAGGHNEQFF. DNA for the CDR3: TGCGCCAGCAGTCAAGGACTAGCGGGGGGTCACAATGAGCAGTTCTTC.

The chain combines TRBV4-2 with TRBJ2-7; D could derive from TRBD1 or TRBD2 (5 bases each). The germline CDR1 and CDR2 sequences are LGHNA and YNFKEQ. This CDR3 has 18 residues. Trimming cost V 1 base and J 7 bases, with 26 bases left between them. The CDR3: CASSQVGASTGTPKEQYF. The CDR3 DNA is TGTGCCAGCAGCCAAGTTGGTGCCTCTACCGGGACCCCTAAAGAGCAGTACTTC.

This chain uses TRBV7-2 with TRBJ1-5; D is perhaps TRBD1 (5 bases). CDR1 and CDR2 from the germline V gene are SGHTA and FQGNSA. The germline V and J ends were trimmed by 6 bases and 3 bases, with 15 bases remaining between them. CDR3 length: 15 residues. CDR3 protein: CASRSSGTANQPQHF. CDR3 in DNA: TGTGCCAGCAGGTCCTCTGGGACGGCCAATCAGCCCCAGCATTTT.

The rearrangement uses TRBV28 and TRBJ1-1, with D possibly TRBD1 on 6 matching bases. Germline-derived CDR1 and CDR2 are MDHEN and SYDVKM. This CDR3 is built from 15 residues. Trimming cost V 5 bases and J 4 bases, with 17 bases left between them. CDR3 region: CASSTPTGFATEAFF. The DNA of the CDR3 is TGTGCCAGCAGTACCCCTACAGGGTTCGCCACTGAAGCTTTCTTT.

With respect to this clone: Other DNA sequences in the same sample also yield this CDR3. This rearrangement joins TRBV18 to TRBJ1-2, with 7 bases matching TRBD1. The CDR3 runs 13 residues. Per germline, CDR1 KGHSH and CDR2 LQKENI. J was trimmed by 3 bases and V by 6 bases; bases with no gene match: 4. The CDR3 DNA sequence: TGTGCCAGCTCCCCCGGACAGGACTATGGCTACACCTTC. Translating gives CASSPGQDYGYTF.

The V gene is TRBV2, the J gene TRBJ2-5; 8 nucleotides align to TRBD2. The CDR3 sequence is 15 residues long. V lost 4 bases, J lost 4 bases, and 8 bases stayed unmatched. Germline V gene sequence: CDR1 SNHLY, CDR2 FYNNEI. This chain's CDR3 is CASSVGTSLGETQYF. CDR3 sequence (DNA): TGTGCCAGCAGTGTAGGGACTAGTCTGGGAGAGACCCAGTACTTC.

The chain links TRBV4-3 to TRBJ1-1; D not certain. Between the trimmed V and J ends, which lost 2 bases and 1 base, there was a span of 5 bases. The CDR3 is made up of 13 amino acids. The germline CDR1 and CDR2 sequences are LGHNA and YSLEER. In nucleotides, the CDR3 is TGCGCCAGCAGCCAATCGGGGAACACTGAAGCTTTCTTT. This gives the protein CASSQSGNTEAFF.

This chain links TRBV6-4 with TRBJ2-7; either TRBD1 or TRBD2 may fit D (5 bases each). Deletions cut 6 bases from V and 0 bases from J, with 12 bases between. CDR1 is MRHNA, CDR2 SNTAGT, per germline. This CDR3 is 14 amino acids long. CDR3: CASRGDGDSYEQYF. In nucleotides, the CDR3 is TGTGCCAGCAGGGGGGACGGAGACTCCTACGAGCAGTACTTC.

The CDR3 sequence: CASSLAGTDNEQFF. The CDR3 nucleotides read TGCGCCAGCAGCTTGGCCGGGACAGACAATGAGCAGTTCTTC. The J gene is TRBJ2-1, the V gene TRBV5-1; 7 nucleotides align to TRBD1. CDR3 length: 14 residues. The germline V gene encodes CDR1 SGHRS and CDR2 YFSETQ. V lost 0 bases to trimming and J lost 5 bases; unmatched junction nucleotides: 2.

This chain links TRBV5-4 with TRBJ2-1; D is unclear. This CDR3 contains 11 residues. Germline lookup yields CDR1 SGHNT and CDR2 YYREEE (reference sequence). Trimming pared 1 base from V and 9 bases from J, leaving 5 bases between. CDR3 in amino acids: CASSLSREQFF. The DNA of the CDR3 is TGTGCCAGCAGCTTGTCTCGTGAGCAGTTCTTC.

The rearrangement joins TRBV6-5 to TRBJ1-5; weak D call: TRBD1 (5 bases). In germline, CDR1 is MNHEY, CDR2 SVGAGI. Trimming removed 6 bases at V and 3 bases at J, with 15 bases between. This CDR3 has 15 residues. The CDR3 region is CASRGPGQTNQPQHF. In DNA, the CDR3 is TGTGCCAGCAGGGGACCTGGCCAAACCAATCAGCCCCAGCATTTT.

The chain's CDR3 is CATSREVGTQYF. The CDR3, as DNA: TGTGCCACCAGCAGAGAAGTCGGTACGCAGTATTTT. The chain combines TRBV15 with TRBJ2-3; D is uncertain. Germline CDR1 and CDR2: LNHNV and YYDKDF (reference sequence). This CDR3 region has 12 residues. Trimming removed 0 bases from V and 8 bases from J, with 6 bases in between.

V is TRBV7-6 and J is TRBJ2-3; D tentatively fits TRBD1 or TRBD2 (5 bases each). The V and J ends lost 0 bases and 4 bases respectively, with 8 bases between them. Germline loops: CDR1 SGHVS, CDR2 FNYEAQ. The CDR3 consists of 14 residues. The CDR3 DNA reads TGTGCCAGCAGCTTAGCGAGGGGTTCAGATACGCAGTATTTT. Protein product: CASSLARGSDTQYF.

The chain carries TRBV18 and TRBJ2-7; 10 bases are shared with TRBD1. The germline V gene encodes CDR1 KGHSH and CDR2 LQKENI. The CDR3 has 15 amino acids. Unmatched junction bases numbered 3, after V lost 1 base and J lost 3 bases. The CDR3 DNA is TGTGCCAGCTCACCACGAAGGACAGGGGGCTACGAGCAGTACTTC. Residues: CASSPRRTGGYEQYF.

The genes are TRBV9 and TRBJ2-6, with a weak D call TRBD2 (6 bases). Germline CDR1 and CDR2: SGDLS and YYNGEE. Trimming removed 2 bases from V and 0 bases from J, with 18 bases in between. The CDR3 spans 19 residues. The CDR3 sequence is CASSVAGGGIGSGANVLTF. The CDR3 DNA reads as TGTGCCAGCAGCGTCGCCGGAGGAGGGATCGGCTCTGGGGCCAACGTCCTGACTTTC. Based on the CDR3 plus reference TRBV9 and TRBJ2-6, the full variable domain is DSGVTQTPKHLITATGQRVTLRCSPRSGDLSVYWYQQSLDQGLQFLIQYYNGEERAKGNILERFSAQQFPDLHSELNLSSLELGDSALYFCASSVAGGGIGSGANVLTFGAGSRLTVL.

This clone was recorded a few times. The genes are TRBV7-9 and TRBJ1-6; the match to TRBD1 covers 8 bases. The CDR3 contains 16 residues. CDR1 and CDR2 (germline): SEHNR, FQNEAQ (reference sequence). Losses at the gene ends were 5 bases for V and 6 bases for J; bases not matched to a gene: 9. The CDR3 loop is CASSRTLTGGNSPLHF. CDR3 DNA sequence: TGTGCCAGCAGCAGAACACTTACAGGGGGTAATTCACCCCTCCACTTT.

The chain employs TRBV7-2 and TRBJ2-7; 7 bases align to TRBD1. This CDR3 is built from 15 residues. Germline values: CDR1 SGHTA, CDR2 FQGNSA. Trimming removed 6 bases from V and 6 bases from J; junction bases left unmatched: 14. CDR3 in amino acids: CASRLGDRESGEQYF. The CDR3 bases are TGTGCCAGCAGGCTGGGGGACAGAGAGAGCGGCGAGCAGTACTTC.

This chain joins TRBV5-1 and TRBJ1-4; unclear D gene. This CDR3 comprises 13 residues. V lost 0 bases and J 8 bases, leaving 8 bases between the germline ends. Germline CDR1 is SGHRS and CDR2 is YFSETQ. CDR3 in amino acids: CASSLVATEKLFF. The CDR3 nucleotides read TGCGCCAGCAGCTTGGTGGCGACGGAAAAACTGTTTTTT.

A single count supports this clone. The V gene is TRBV2, the J gene TRBJ2-1, with TRBD2 identical over 8 bases. The CDR3 length is 14 residues. J lost 2 bases, V lost 8 bases, and 5 bases had no gene match. Germline V CDR1 and CDR2: SNHLY, FYNNEI. CDR3 loop: CASGLAAAYNEQFF. CDR3 DNA sequence: TGTGCCAGCGGACTAGCCGCGGCCTACAATGAGCAGTTCTTC.

The CDR3 loop reads CASSLRQGNTGELFF. The CDR3 nucleotides read TGTGCCAGCAGCCTCCGACAGGGGAACACCGGGGAGCTGTTTTTT. This chain uses TRBV9 with TRBJ2-2, with TRBD1 identical over 7 bases. Germline V gives CDR1 SGDLS, CDR2 YYNGEE. This CDR3 comprises 15 residues. V gave up 4 bases and J gave up 1 base; unmatched junction bases: 4.

The rearrangement joins TRBV5-6 to TRBJ2-7; either TRBD1 or TRBD2 may fit D (5 bases each). Germline CDR1 is SGHDT and CDR2 is YYEEEE. V lost 4 bases and J lost 3, with 14 bases in between. This CDR3 has 14 residues. The CDR3 spells CASSPRDDYYEQYF. The CDR3 DNA follows: TGTGCCAGCAGCCCCAGGGACGACTACTACGAGCAGTACTTC.

The rearrangement joins TRBV5-6 to TRBJ2-1; the D gene is possibly TRBD1 (6 bases). Deletions cut 0 bases from V and 7 bases from J, with 8 bases between. The CDR3 spans 13 residues. Germline V gene data show CDR1 as SGHDT and CDR2 as YYEEEE. The CDR3, as DNA: TGTGCCAGCAGCTTGGTACAGGGAAATGAGCAGTTCTTC. Its translation is CASSLVQGNEQFF.

This clone showed up just a few times. The chain uses TRBV13 and TRBJ2-3; TRBD2 matches 7 bases. Trimming at V came to 1 base and at J to 2 bases, leaving 3 bases not matched to a gene. The CDR3 runs to 15 residues. The germline CDR1 and CDR2 sequences are PRHDT and FYEKMQ (reference sequence). CDR3 protein: CASSLALADTDTQYF. As DNA, the CDR3 is TGTGCCAGCAGCTTAGCCCTAGCGGACACAGATACGCAGTATTTT. Complete variable domain (other parts from reference TRBV13 and TRBJ2-3): AAGVIQSPRHLIKEKRETATLKCYPIPRHDTVYWYQQGPGQDPQFLISFYEKMQSDKGSIPDRFSAQQFSDYHSELNMSSLELGDSALYFCASSLALADTDTQYFGPGTRLTVL.

The genes are TRBV5-4 and TRBJ2-3, with D possibly being TRBD2 (5 bases). Germline V gene data show CDR1 as SGHNT and CDR2 as YYREEE (reference sequence). The germline V and J ends were trimmed by 4 bases and 1 base, with 7 bases remaining between them. This CDR3 spans 13 amino acids. The CDR3 is CASSPAGTDTQYF. The DNA of the CDR3 is TGTGCCAGCAGCCCAGCGGGCACAGATACGCAGTATTTT.

The V and J genes are TRBV6-1 and TRBJ2-6, with D perhaps TRBD2 (6 bases). CDR1 and CDR2 (germline): MNHNS, SASEGT. Between the trimmed V and J ends, which lost 6 bases and 1 base, there was a span of 7 bases. This CDR3 comprises 14 residues. This CDR3 reads CASSRGSGANVLTF. DNA for the CDR3: TGTGCCAGCAGCCGGGGGTCTGGGGCCAACGTCCTGACTTTC.